The clone carrying this T cell receptor (beta chain) appeared many times. These data are taken from a study of T cells in Graves' hyperthyroidism and ophthalmopathy. TCR beta CDR3 regions were amplified from RNA. The HTBI primer set was used in a first-round RT-PCR of the TCR CDR3. TCRdb called the multiplex PCR reads again in MiXCR, with one record for every CDR3 protein. The sample yields around 690,000 distinct CDR3 sequences, roughly 17% seen once. Germline CDR1 and CDR2: MDHEN and SYDVKM. Deletions cut 3 bases from V and 2 bases from J, with 8 bases between. This CDR3 contains 14 residues. This clonotype was sampled from a man aged 45 to 65 with Graves' hyperthyroidism. The J gene is TRBJ2-1, the V gene TRBV28; no clear D. The sequencing sample was made of blood. The CDR3 here is CASSFLGTYNEQFF. As DNA, the CDR3 is TGTGCCAGCAGTTTCTTGGGAACCTACAATGAGCAGTTCTTC.